This T cell receptor beta chain is from a study of blood T cell repertoires in COVID-19. Original data processing: Counts of nucleated cells, estimated from reference gene primer amplification, were obtained. Libraries were prepared by immunoSEQ multiplex PCR; TCRdb keeps only in-frame clonotypes and omits some of them. V and J calls and clone size come straight from that table; D and trimming were deduced from the DNA. The profile shows some 70,000 clones, roughly nine tenths of them singletons. Germline CDR1 and CDR2: MRHNA and SNTAGT. V was trimmed by 2 bases and J by 8 bases, leaving 10 bases between them. This CDR3 comprises 13 residues.

Input material: peripheral blood. The receptor's source is a man aged 50 to 59 with acute or convalescent COVID-19. The chain uses TRBV6-4 and TRBJ1-5; unclear D gene. CDR3 sequence: CASSDRSGEPQHF. The CDR3 coding sequence is TGTGCCAGCAGTGACCGTTCCGGTGAGCCCCAGCATTTT.